This TCR beta chain is drawn from a study of blood T cell repertoires in COVID-19. Study summary: Acute-phase and convalescent COVID-19 samples originated in the United States, Italy and Spain. T cells, B-cell-depleted T cells, or PBMCs supplied cDNA or gDNA.

Enrolled during active infection, Seattle patients were then followed longitudinally. Authors' processing steps: Nucleated cell number was recorded as an estimate derived from reference gene primer amplification. Sequencing used immunoSEQ multiplex PCR; TCRdb keeps in-frame clones, though not all of them. V and J calls and clone size follow that table, whereas D and trimming were derived from the DNA. This sample carries under 150,000 clones, approximately 85% of them seen once, and the ten largest clones take approximately 5%. This clonotype was sampled from a woman in her fifties or sixties with COVID-19, enrolled during active disease. Sequencing was performed on peripheral blood.

CDR3 nucleotides: TGTGCCAGCAGCTTGGGACTATCAGTCTACGAGCAGTACTTC. Its translation is CASSLGLSVYEQYF. The chain uses TRBV11-2 and TRBJ2-7; 7 bases are shared with TRBD2. Trimming took 3 bases from V and 3 from J; bases not matched to a gene: 5. CDR3 length: 14 residues. CDR1 is SGHAT, CDR2 FQNNGV, per germline.